The 25 T cell receptor beta chains listed next were all sequenced from one sample in a study of vaccination and CD4 T cells after COVID-19. The treatment was: roughly nine-day PBMC culture with coronavirus spike peptide pools or control peptides (ViraFEST assay). With the Oncomine TCR Beta short-read assay, DNA from cultured CD4+ T cells was sequenced. TCRdb recomputed calls from the PCR reads with MiXCR, one row per CDR3 protein. The sample carries roughly 16,000 distinct CDR3 sequences, nearly 80% recorded once. No antigen is known for these receptors. The sample consisted of CD4+ T cells from blood, cultured in vitro, taken after SARS-CoV-2 vaccination. All receptors come from a human donor who received a COVID-19 vaccine.

The chain employs TRBV2 and TRBJ2-5, with D hard to call. The CDR3 has 12 amino acids. Germline CDR1 SNHLY, CDR2 FYNNEI. With 4 bases removed from V and 0 bases from J, the gap between germline ends came to 3 bases. CDR3 protein: CASSGDQETQYF. The CDR3 coding sequence is TGTGCCAGCAGTGGAGACCAAGAGACCCAGTACTTC.

The V gene is TRBV20-1, the J gene TRBJ1-2; 7 positions match TRBD1. Germline values: CDR1 DFQATT, CDR2 SNEGSKA (reference sequence). Unmatched junction bases numbered 10, after V lost 6 bases and J lost 6 bases. The CDR3 length is 13 residues. The CDR3 sequence is CSATAGTEHGYTF. In nucleotides, the CDR3 is TGCAGTGCCACCGCAGGGACAGAGCATGGCTACACCTTC.

This CDR3 reads CASSLLGRGDQPQHF. The CDR3 coding sequence is TGTGCCAGCTCACTGTTGGGGAGGGGTGATCAGCCCCAGCATTTT. The chain uses TRBV18 and TRBJ1-5; possible D gene TRBD1, 5 bases. The germline V and J ends were trimmed by 4 bases and 5 bases, with 15 bases remaining between them. The germline V gene has CDR1 KGHSH and CDR2 LQKENI. The CDR3 length is 15 residues.

This clonotype was counted between two and nine times. V usage is TRBV5-4 and J usage is TRBJ2-5; the match to TRBD2 covers 7 bases. The ends lost 4 bases at V and 2 bases at J; junction bases unmatched: 11. Germline V CDR1 and CDR2: SGHNT, YYREEE (reference sequence). This CDR3 has 16 residues. This CDR3 reads CASSRSGTASQETQYF. The CDR3 DNA reads as TGTGCCAGCAGCCGCAGCGGGACGGCGAGTCAAGAGACCCAGTACTTC.

The rearrangement joins TRBV9 to TRBJ1-2, with 9 bases lining up with TRBD1. J lost 2 bases, V lost 0 bases, and 2 bases had no gene match. The CDR3 length is 15 residues. Germline values: CDR1 SGDLS, CDR2 YYNGEE. The CDR3, as DNA: TGTGCCAGCAGCGTAGTTGGGACAGGGAACTATGGCTACACCTTC. It yields the protein CASSVVGTGNYGYTF.

The rearrangement joins TRBV6-5 to TRBJ1-6; D unclear. Trimming pared 3 bases from V and 5 bases from J, leaving 11 bases between. Germline CDR1 reads MNHEY; CDR2 reads SVGAGI. The CDR3 is 15 amino acids. CDR3 coding DNA: TGTGCCAGCAGTTATCGGACGGCTGATAATTCACCCCTCCACTTT. This encodes CASSYRTADNSPLHF.

The V and J genes are TRBV7-8 and TRBJ1-1; D perhaps matches TRBD1 (6 bases). This CDR3 is 14 amino acids long. Germline assignment: CDR1 SGHVS and CDR2 FQNEAQ. With 4 bases removed from V and 3 bases from J, the gap between germline ends came to 12 bases. The CDR3 region is CASSSRGAYTEAFF. The DNA for the CDR3 is TGTGCCAGCAGCTCCCGGGGGGCATACACTGAAGCTTTCTTT.

The sample holds one count of this clonotype. The chain employs TRBV7-8 and TRBJ1-2; D remains unclear. Germline lookup yields CDR1 SGHVS and CDR2 FQNEAQ. This CDR3 region has 13 residues. V dropped 3 bases and J dropped 8 bases, with 13 bases sitting between them. The CDR3 is CASSLSGSDGYTF. Written as DNA, the CDR3 is TGTGCCAGCAGCTTGTCCGGTTCTGACGGCTACACCTTC.

This sequence joins TRBV7-2 and TRBJ2-3, with no clear D. V lost 1 base to trimming and J lost 0 bases, with 5 bases between them. Per germline, CDR1 SGHTA and CDR2 FQGNSA. The CDR3 extends over 14 amino acids. The CDR3 spells CASSLDLSTDTQYF. Written as DNA, the CDR3 is TGTGCCAGCAGCTTAGATCTGAGCACAGATACGCAGTATTTT.

The chain employs TRBV12-3 or TRBV12-4 and TRBJ1-1, with 7 bases matching TRBD1. The CDR3 consists of 14 residues. With V trimmed by 7 bases and J by 8 bases, 13 bases remained unmatched. CDR3: CASIRQGSVREAFF. In nucleotides, the CDR3 is TGTGCCAGCATCAGACAGGGTTCGGTAAGGGAAGCTTTCTTT.

This chain connects TRBV15 to TRBJ1-1; D not certain. Per germline, CDR1 LNHNV and CDR2 YYDKDF (reference sequence). V was cut by 6 bases and J by 3 bases, with 11 bases left in between. The CDR3 has 13 amino acids. CDR3 residues: CATSRESDTEAFF. As DNA, the CDR3 is TGTGCCACCAGTAGGGAGTCGGACACTGAAGCTTTCTTT.

The CDR3 sequence is CASSGGAGTIYF. Here the CDR3 DNA reads TGTGCCAGCAGTGGGGGGGCTGGCACCATATATTTT. V gene TRBV2 combines with J gene TRBJ1-3; TRBD1 is a possible D gene (6 bases). Looked up from germline, CDR1 is SNHLY and CDR2 is FYNNEI. Deletions cut 4 bases from V and 9 bases from J, with 10 bases between. The CDR3 contains 12 residues. The full variable domain, completed using reference TRBV2 and TRBJ1-3, is EPEVTQTPSHQVTQMGQEVILRCVPISNHLYFYWYRQILGQKVEFLVSFYNNEISEKSEIFDDQFSVERPDGSNFTLKIRSTKLEDSAMYFCASSGGAGTIYFGEGSWLTVV.

The chain carries TRBV18 and TRBJ1-2, with 10 bases identical to TRBD1. The CDR3 has 14 residues. Unmatched junction bases numbered 6, after V lost 3 bases and J lost 8 bases. CDR1 is KGHSH and CDR2 is LQKENI in the germline V gene. CDR3 residues: CASSPMDRGYGYTF. CDR3 bases: TGTGCCAGCTCACCCATGGACAGGGGGTACGGCTACACCTTC.

This chain joins TRBV12-3 or TRBV12-4 and TRBJ1-6; 9 bases are shared with TRBD1. J lost 9 bases, V lost 6 bases, and 6 bases had no gene match. The CDR3 spans 14 residues. DNA of the CDR3: TGTGCCAGCAGCTCCGGGACAGGGTTTTCACCCCTCCACTTT. Amino acids: CASSSGTGFSPLHF.

J is TRBJ2-3 and V is TRBV20-1; no definite D call. CDR1 and CDR2 from the germline V gene are DFQATT and SNEGSKA (reference sequence). The ends were cut back, 6 bases at V and 2 bases at J, with 9 bases in the middle. The CDR3 has 12 amino acids. CDR3 sequence: CSALEDTDTQYF. CDR3 nucleotide sequence: TGCAGTGCGTTAGAGGACACAGATACGCAGTATTTT.

The chain has TRBV7-6 and TRBJ1-5, with D maybe TRBD1 (5 bases). There are 15 residues in the CDR3. Trimming took 3 bases from V and 2 from J, leaving 11 bases between them. The germline V gene has CDR1 SGHVS and CDR2 FNYEAQ. Here the CDR3 DNA reads TGTGCCAGCAGCTTGGGACCGGACGGCAATCAGCCCCAGCATTTT. The encoded protein is CASSLGPDGNQPQHF.

This sequence joins TRBV30 and TRBJ1-6; D unclear. The germline V gene encodes CDR1 GTSNPN and CDR2 SVGIG (reference sequence). CDR3 length: 14 residues. Trimming stripped 0 bases from V and 6 bases from J, with 9 bases between. CDR3 DNA: TGTGCCTGGAGTGTATCGGACCCTAATTCACCCCTCCACTTT. Protein product: CAWSVSDPNSPLHF. Filled out from reference TRBV30 and TRBJ1-6, the complete variable domain reads SQTIHQWPATLVQPVGSPLSLECTVEGTSNPNLYWYRQAAGRGLQLLFYSVGIGQISSEVPQNLSASRPQDRQFILSSKKLLLSDSGFYLCAWSVSDPNSPLHFGNGTRLTVT.

In this sample, this clonotype turned up a few times. The rearrangement links TRBV7-2 to TRBJ2-2; tentative D call: TRBD1 (5 bases). The CDR3 length is 14 residues. The V end lost 6 bases, the J end lost 2 bases, and 10 bases lay between the germline ends. Germline CDR1 SGHTA, CDR2 FQGNSA. CDR3 nucleotides: TGTGCCAGCAGGCGACAGCCTAACACCGGGGAGCTGTTTTTT. Translated, it gives CASRRQPNTGELFF.

This clonotype was observed a few times. This sequence joins TRBV2 and TRBJ2-1, with TRBD2 matching over 14 bases. The CDR3 is made up of 14 amino acids. The V segment lost 10 bases and the J segment 7 bases; nucleotides outside the gene matches: 6. Germline V gives CDR1 SNHLY, CDR2 FYNNEI. CDR3 in DNA: TGTGCCACAAGGACTAGCGGGGGGAATAATGAGCAGTTCTTC. This codes for CATRTSGGNNEQFF.

CDR3 region: CASGSPGPALEQYF. The CDR3 nucleotides are TGTGCTAGTGGTTCCCCGGGGCCAGCCCTCGAGCAGTACTTC. V usage is TRBV12-5 and J usage is TRBJ2-7, with D tentatively TRBD1 or TRBD2 (5 bases each). Germline-derived CDR1 and CDR2 are LGHNT and FRNRAP. The CDR3 loop spans 14 amino acids. V dropped 4 bases and J dropped 6 bases, with 16 bases sitting between them.

The chain has TRBV2 and TRBJ2-5; D not resolved. The CDR3 sequence is 15 residues long. With 7 bases removed from V and 4 bases from J, the gap between germline ends came to 19 bases. Germline V gene sequence: CDR1 SNHLY, CDR2 FYNNEI. This CDR3 is CASNPYEKIGETQYF. The CDR3 region has the DNA TGTGCCAGCAACCCGTACGAAAAGATCGGAGAGACCCAGTACTTC.

The V and J genes are TRBV7-2 and TRBJ2-1, with 7 bases fitting TRBD2. Losses at the gene ends were 5 bases for V and 5 bases for J; bases not matched to a gene: 9. The V gene's germline CDR1 is SGHTA and CDR2 FQGNSA. This CDR3 has 15 amino acids. The CDR3 loop reads CASSPRDYPHNEQFF. CDR3 in DNA: TGTGCCAGCAGCCCCCGGGACTACCCCCACAATGAGCAGTTCTTC.

This chain links TRBV10-3 with TRBJ1-2; no clear D gene. CDR3 length: 14 residues. Trimming cost V 6 bases and J 0 bases, with 11 bases left between them. Germline CDR1 reads ENHRY; CDR2 reads SYGVKD. In nucleotides, the CDR3 is TGTGCCATCAGCCGTGGAAATTCTAACTATGGCTACACCTTC. Translation: CAISRGNSNYGYTF.

The chain couples TRBV12-3 or TRBV12-4 to TRBJ1-2; TRBD1 matches at 9 bases. CDR3 length: 16 amino acids. Unmatched junction bases numbered 7, after V lost 1 base and J lost 4 bases. This CDR3 reads CASSLGTGQGLYGYTF. In DNA form, the CDR3 reads TGTGCCAGCAGTTTAGGGACGGGACAGGGACTCTATGGCTACACCTTC.

The chain uses TRBV27 and TRBJ2-6; possibly TRBD1 or TRBD2 for D (5 bases each). The length of the CDR3 is 16 residues. Germline CDR1 and CDR2: MNHEY and SMNVEV (reference sequence). Deletions cut 6 bases from V and 0 bases from J, with 12 bases between. CDR3 loop: CASSPGTASGANVLTF. CDR3 DNA sequence: TGTGCCAGCAGCCCCGGGACGGCCTCTGGGGCCAACGTCCTGACTTTC.